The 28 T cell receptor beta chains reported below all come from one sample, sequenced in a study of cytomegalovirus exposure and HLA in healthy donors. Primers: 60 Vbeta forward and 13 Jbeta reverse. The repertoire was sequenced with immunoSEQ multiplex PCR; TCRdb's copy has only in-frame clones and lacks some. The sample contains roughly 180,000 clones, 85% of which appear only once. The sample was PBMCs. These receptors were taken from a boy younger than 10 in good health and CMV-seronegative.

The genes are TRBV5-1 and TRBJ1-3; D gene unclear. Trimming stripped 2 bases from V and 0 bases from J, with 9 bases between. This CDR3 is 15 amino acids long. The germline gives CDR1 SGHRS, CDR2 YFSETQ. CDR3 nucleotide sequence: TGCGCCAGCAGCTTTGAAGCCACCTCTGGAAACACCATATATTTT. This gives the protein CASSFEATSGNTIYF.

CDR3 amino acids: CASTDEDRTVYEQYV. For the CDR3, the DNA is TGTGCCAGCACCGACGAGGACAGAACTGTCTACGAGCAGTACGTC. The V gene is TRBV6-1, the J gene TRBJ2-7; D is perhaps TRBD1 (6 bases). The CDR3 is 15 residues long. The germline V and J ends were trimmed by 7 bases and 3 bases, with 19 bases remaining between them. Per germline, CDR1 MNHNS and CDR2 SASEGT.

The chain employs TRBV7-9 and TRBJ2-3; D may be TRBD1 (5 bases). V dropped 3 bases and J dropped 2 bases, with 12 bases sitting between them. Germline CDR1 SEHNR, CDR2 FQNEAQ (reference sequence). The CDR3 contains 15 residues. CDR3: CASSFGDSYTDTQYF. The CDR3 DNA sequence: TGTGCCAGCAGCTTCGGAGACAGTTACACAGATACGCAGTATTTT.

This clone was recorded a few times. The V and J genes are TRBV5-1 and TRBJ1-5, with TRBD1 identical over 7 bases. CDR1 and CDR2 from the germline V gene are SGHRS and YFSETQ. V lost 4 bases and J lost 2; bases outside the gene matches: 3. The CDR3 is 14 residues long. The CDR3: CASSEGAGNQPQHF. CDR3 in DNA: TGCGCCAGCAGCGAGGGGGCGGGCAATCAGCCCCAGCATTTT.

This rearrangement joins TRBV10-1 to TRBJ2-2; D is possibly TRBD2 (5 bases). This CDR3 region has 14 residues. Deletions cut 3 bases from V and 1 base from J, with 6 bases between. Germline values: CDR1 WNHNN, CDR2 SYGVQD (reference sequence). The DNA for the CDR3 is TGCGCCAGCAGTGACAGCGGGAACACCGGGGAGCTGTTTTTT. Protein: CASSDSGNTGELFF.

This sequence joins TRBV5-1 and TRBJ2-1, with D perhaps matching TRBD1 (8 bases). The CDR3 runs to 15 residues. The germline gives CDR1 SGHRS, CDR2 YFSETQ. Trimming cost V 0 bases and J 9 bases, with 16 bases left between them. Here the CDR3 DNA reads TGCGCCAGCAGCTTGGTCGTTACAGGGGGGGTTGAGCAGTTCTTC. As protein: CASSLVVTGGVEQFF.

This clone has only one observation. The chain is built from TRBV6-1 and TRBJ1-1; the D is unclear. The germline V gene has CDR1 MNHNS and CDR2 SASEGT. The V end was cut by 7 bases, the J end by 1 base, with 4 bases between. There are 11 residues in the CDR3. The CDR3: CASNKNTEAFF. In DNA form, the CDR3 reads TGTGCCAGCAATAAGAACACTGAAGCTTTCTTT.

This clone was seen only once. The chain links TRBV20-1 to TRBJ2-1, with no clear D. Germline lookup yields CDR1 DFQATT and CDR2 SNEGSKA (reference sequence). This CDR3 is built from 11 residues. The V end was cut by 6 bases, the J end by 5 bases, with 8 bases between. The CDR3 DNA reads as TGCAGTGCCCGGTTGAACAATGAGCAGTTCTTC. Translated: CSARLNNEQFF.

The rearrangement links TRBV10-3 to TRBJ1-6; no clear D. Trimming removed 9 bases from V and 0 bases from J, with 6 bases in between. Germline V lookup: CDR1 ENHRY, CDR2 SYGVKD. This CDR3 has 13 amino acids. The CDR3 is CAIQDSYNSPLHF. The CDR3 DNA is TGTGCCATTCAGGACTCCTATAATTCACCCCTCCACTTT.

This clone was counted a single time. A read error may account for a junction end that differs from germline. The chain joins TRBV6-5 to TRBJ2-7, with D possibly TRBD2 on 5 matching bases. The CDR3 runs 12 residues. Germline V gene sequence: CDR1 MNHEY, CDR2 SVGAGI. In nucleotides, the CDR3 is TGTGCCAGCAGTGACTCCCGGAGGGAGCAGTACTTC. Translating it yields CASSDSRREQYF.

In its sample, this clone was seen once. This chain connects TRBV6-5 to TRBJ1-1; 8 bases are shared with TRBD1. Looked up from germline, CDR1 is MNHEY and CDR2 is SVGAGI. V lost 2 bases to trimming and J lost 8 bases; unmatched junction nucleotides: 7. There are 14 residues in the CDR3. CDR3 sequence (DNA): TGTGCCAGCAGTTACACCGGGACAGGTCAAGAAGCTTTCTTT. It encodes CASSYTGTGQEAFF.

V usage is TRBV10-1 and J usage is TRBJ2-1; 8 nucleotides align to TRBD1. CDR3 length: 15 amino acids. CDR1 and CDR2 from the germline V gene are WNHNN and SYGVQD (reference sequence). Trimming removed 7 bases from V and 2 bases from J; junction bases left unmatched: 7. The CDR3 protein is CASMNRGFAYNEQFF. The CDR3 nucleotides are TGCGCCAGCATGAACAGGGGGTTCGCCTACAATGAGCAGTTCTTC.

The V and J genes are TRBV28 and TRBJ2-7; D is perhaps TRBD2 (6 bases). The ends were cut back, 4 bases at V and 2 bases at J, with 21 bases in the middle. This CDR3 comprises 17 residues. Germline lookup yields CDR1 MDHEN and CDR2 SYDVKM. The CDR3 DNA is TGTGCCAGCAGTTCCTTCTATTCTAGCGAGGTCCCCTACGAGCAGTACTTC. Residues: CASSSFYSSEVPYEQYF.

The CDR3 is CASSYRTGSEQYV. For the CDR3, the DNA is TGCGCCAGCAGCTACCGGACAGGGTCCGAGCAGTACGTC. The J gene is TRBJ2-7, the V gene TRBV5-1, with TRBD1 matching 8 bases. V trimming: 3 bases; J trimming: 6 bases; junction bases outside the gene matches: 5. Germline values: CDR1 SGHRS, CDR2 YFSETQ. The CDR3 sequence is 13 residues long.

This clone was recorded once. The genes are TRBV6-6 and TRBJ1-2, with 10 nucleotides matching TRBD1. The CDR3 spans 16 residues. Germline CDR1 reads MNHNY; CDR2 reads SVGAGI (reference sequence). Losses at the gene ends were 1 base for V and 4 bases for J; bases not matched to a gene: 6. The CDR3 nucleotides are TGTGCCAGCAGTTACTATCGGACAGGGGGAGCCTATGGCTACACCTTC. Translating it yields CASSYYRTGGAYGYTF.

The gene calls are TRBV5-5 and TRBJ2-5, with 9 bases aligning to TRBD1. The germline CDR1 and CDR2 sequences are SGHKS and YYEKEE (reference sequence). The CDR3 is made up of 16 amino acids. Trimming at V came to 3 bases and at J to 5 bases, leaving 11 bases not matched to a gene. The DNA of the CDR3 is TGTGCCAGCAGCTCTAGGACAGGGGCGGCCATGGAGACCCAGTACTTC. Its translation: CASSSRTGAAMETQYF.

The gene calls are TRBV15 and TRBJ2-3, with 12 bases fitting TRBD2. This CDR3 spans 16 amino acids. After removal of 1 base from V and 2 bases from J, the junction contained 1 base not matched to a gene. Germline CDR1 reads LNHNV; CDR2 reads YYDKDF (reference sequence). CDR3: CATSRGTSGATDTQYF. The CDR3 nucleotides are TGTGCCACCAGCAGAGGGACTAGCGGGGCCACAGATACGCAGTATTTT.

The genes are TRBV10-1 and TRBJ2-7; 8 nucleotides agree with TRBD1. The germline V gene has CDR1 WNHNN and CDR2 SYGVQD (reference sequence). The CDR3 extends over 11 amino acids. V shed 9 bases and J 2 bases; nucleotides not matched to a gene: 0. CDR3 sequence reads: CARQGAYEQYV. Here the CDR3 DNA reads TGCGCCAGACAGGGGGCCTACGAGCAGTACGTC.

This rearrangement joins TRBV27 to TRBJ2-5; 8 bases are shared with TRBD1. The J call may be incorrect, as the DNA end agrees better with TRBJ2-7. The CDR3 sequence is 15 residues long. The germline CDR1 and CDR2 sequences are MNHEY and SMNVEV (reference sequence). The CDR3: CASKRETGEFSEQYF. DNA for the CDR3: TGTGCCAGCAAGAGGGAGACAGGGGAGTTTAGCGAGCAGTACTTC.

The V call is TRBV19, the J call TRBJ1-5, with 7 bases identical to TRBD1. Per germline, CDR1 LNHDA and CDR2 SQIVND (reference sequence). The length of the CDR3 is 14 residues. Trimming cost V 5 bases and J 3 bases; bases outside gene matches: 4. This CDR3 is CASSGQEVNQPQHF. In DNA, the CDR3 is TGTGCCAGTAGTGGACAGGAAGTCAATCAGCCCCAGCATTTT.

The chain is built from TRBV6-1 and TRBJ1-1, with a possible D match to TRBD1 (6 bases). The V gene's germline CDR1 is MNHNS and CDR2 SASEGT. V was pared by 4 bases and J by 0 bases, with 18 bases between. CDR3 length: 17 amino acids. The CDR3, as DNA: TGTGCCAGCAGTGCCCCCGGACAGTCAGCCTTGAACACTGAAGCTTTCTTT. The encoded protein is CASSAPGQSALNTEAFF.

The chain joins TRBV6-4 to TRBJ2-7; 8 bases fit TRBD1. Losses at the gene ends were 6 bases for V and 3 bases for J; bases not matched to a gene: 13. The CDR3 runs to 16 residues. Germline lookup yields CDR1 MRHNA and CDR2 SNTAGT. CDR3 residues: CASSACNRGDCYEQYF. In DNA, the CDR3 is TGTGCCAGCAGCGCGTGTAACAGGGGGGATTGCTACGAGCAGTACTTC.

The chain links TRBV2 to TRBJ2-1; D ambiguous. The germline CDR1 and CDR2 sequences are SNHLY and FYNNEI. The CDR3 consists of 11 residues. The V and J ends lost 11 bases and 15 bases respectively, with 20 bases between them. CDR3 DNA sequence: TGTGCCGTACTGACTGACCGTCTTAGGTTCTTC. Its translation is CAVLTDRLRFF.

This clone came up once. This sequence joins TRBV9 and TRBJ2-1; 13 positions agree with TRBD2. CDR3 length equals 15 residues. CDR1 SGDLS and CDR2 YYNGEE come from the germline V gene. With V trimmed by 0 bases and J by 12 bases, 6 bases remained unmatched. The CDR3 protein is CASSVGGTSGIMQFF. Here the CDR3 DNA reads TGTGCCAGCAGCGTAGGTGGGACTAGCGGGATCATGCAGTTCTTC.

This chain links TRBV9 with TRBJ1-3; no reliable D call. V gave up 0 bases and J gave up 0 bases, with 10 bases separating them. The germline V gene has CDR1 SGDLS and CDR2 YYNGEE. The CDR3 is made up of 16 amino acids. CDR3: CASSVDTARSGNTIYF. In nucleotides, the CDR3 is TGTGCCAGCAGCGTAGATACAGCCCGCTCTGGAAACACCATATATTTT.

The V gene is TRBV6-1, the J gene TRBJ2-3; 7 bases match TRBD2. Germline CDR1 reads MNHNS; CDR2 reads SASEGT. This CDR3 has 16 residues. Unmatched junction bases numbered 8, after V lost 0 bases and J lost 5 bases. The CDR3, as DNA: TGTGCCAGCAGTGAAGCGGCGGGGGACCGAGGAGATACGCAGTATTTT. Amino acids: CASSEAAGDRGDTQYF.

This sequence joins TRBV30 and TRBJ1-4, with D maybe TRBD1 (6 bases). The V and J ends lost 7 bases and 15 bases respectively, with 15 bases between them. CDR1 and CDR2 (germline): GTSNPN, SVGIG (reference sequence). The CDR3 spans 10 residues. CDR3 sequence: CALNEGVLFF. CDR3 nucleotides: TGTGCCTTAAACGAGGGGGTTTTGTTTTTT.

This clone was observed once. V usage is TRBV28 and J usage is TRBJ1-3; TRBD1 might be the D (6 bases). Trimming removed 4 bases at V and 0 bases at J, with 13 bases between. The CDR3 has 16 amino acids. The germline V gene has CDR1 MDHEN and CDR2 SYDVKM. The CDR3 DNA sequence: TGTGCCAGCAGTTCGCCAACAGGGAGCTCTGGAAACACCATATATTTT. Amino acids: CASSSPTGSSGNTIYF.